Reported below is one T cell receptor beta chain. As yet, its antigen is unknown. Primers for the PCR totalled 60 Vbeta and 13 Jbeta. Data came from immunoSEQ multiplex PCR; TCRdb stores just in-frame clones and leaves some out. The sample holds 35,000 to 45,000 clones; 60% to 75% are singletons and the top ten take less than 8.5%. This CDR3 spans 13 amino acids. Trimming pared 8 bases from V and 2 bases from J, leaving 12 bases between. Germline CDR1 and CDR2: WNHNN and SYGVQD (reference sequence). The entry originates in a study of cytomegalovirus exposure and HLA in healthy donors. Study-wide findings and caveats: Judged likely to be a sequencing artifact was a cluster of highly shared sequence variants. Several of the most significant clusters appeared linked to common viral pathogens, based on a later analysis. A later analysis found that most CMV-associated TCR beta chains appeared HLA-restricted. Confirmation was obtained in vitro that a few CMV-associated chains are specific for CMV antigens.

The receptor's source is a man in his thirties or forties in good health and CMV-seronegative. The sequenced sample consisted of PBMCs. The V call is TRBV10-1, the J call TRBJ2-5; maybe TRBD2 (5 bases). CDR3 sequence reads: CASGEGPQETQYF. CDR3 nucleotide sequence: TGCGCCAGCGGCGAGGGCCCACAAGAGACCCAGTACTTC.